A single sample gave rise to the 20 T cell receptor beta chains below, sequenced in a study of T cell clonality in common variable immunodeficiency. TCRdb's copy holds only in-frame clones and misses some; the assay was immunoSEQ multiplex PCR. The sample presents 25,000 to 40,000 clones, none singletons. Sequenced: peripheral blood mononuclear cells. Every receptor here comes from a person between 18 and 75 years old in good health.

Ten or more counts support this clone. The CDR3 spells CASSQGVRNEKLFF. CDR3 DNA, as far as it was read: TGTGCCAGCTCCCAGGGGGTCCGAAATGAAAAG. This sequence joins TRBV6-2 or TRBV6-3 and TRBJ2-2; 7 nucleotides match TRBD1. From the germline J gene comes the end of the CDR3, since the read stops 3 residues before it. The CDR3 totals 14 residues. Germline assignment: CDR1 MNHEY and CDR2 SVGEGT.

This clone was recorded a few times. The missing CDR3 end, 3 residues past where the read stops, is filled in from the germline J gene. This chain links TRBV19 with TRBJ2-3; TRBD2 matches 7 bases. Per the germline V gene, CDR1 is LNHDA and CDR2 is SQIVND (reference sequence). The CDR3 is 15 residues long. CDR3 protein: CASSIGGGRGKTQYF. The part of the CDR3 DNA that was read is TGTGCCAGTAGTATTGGGGGGGGTCGAGGAAAGACG.

This clone has a count of ten or more. The read stops 3 residues short of the end of the CDR3; the missing end is completed from the germline J gene. The gene calls are TRBV2 and TRBJ2-4, with 10 nucleotides matching TRBD1. The length of the CDR3 is 17 residues. The germline V gene has CDR1 SNHLY and CDR2 FYNNEI. The chain's CDR3 is CASSEALRGTGAYNQYF. CDR3 DNA, as far as it was read: TGTGCCAGCAGTGAAGCGCTTCGGGGGACAGGGGCGTACAAT. The full variable domain, with the rest looked up from reference TRBV2 and TRBJ2-4, is EPEVTQTPSHQVTQMGQEVILRCVPISNHLYFYWYRQILGQKVEFLVSFYNNEISEKSEIFDDQFSVERPDGSNFTLKIRSTKLEDSAMYFCASSEALRGTGAYNQYFGAGTRLSVL.

There are a few counts of this clone. The read ends 3 residues shy of where the CDR3 ends; the end is completed using the germline J gene. The chain employs TRBV6-2 or TRBV6-3 and TRBJ1-2; the D gene is possibly TRBD1 (6 bases). From germline, CDR1 is MNHEY and CDR2 SVGEGT. The CDR3 consists of 17 residues. This CDR3 reads CASSYELGQTYSYDYTF. The DNA read from the CDR3 is TGTGCCAGCAGTTACGAACTCGGACAGACATACTCCTACGAC.

This clone was counted ten times or more. The read is 3 residues too short to cover the CDR3 end, so that end is filled in from the germline J gene. This chain joins TRBV10-1 and TRBJ2-3, with 7 bases fitting TRBD2. With 10 bases clipped from V and 3 bases from J, the junction kept 16 bases outside the gene matches. Germline V gene sequence: CDR1 WNHNN, CDR2 SYGVQD (reference sequence). The length of the CDR3 is 16 residues. The covered CDR3 bases are TGCGCCAACCGACCCTCGGGGGGAGTGAGGACAGATACG. The encoded protein is CANRPSGGVRTDT. The entire CDR3 is CANRPSGGVRTDTQYF.

At least ten counts were recorded for this clone. The sequenced fragment ends 3 residues before the CDR3 boundary, so the rest is inferred from the germline J gene. The rearrangement links TRBV6-1 to TRBJ1-5, with 7 bases fitting TRBD1. This CDR3 has 17 residues. CDR1 and CDR2 (germline): MNHNS, SASEGT. Germline trimming cut 2 bases from V and 9 bases from J; bases unmatched to any gene: 16. CDR3 DNA, as far as it was read: TGTGCCAGCAGTGAATCCTCAGGACAGGAATGGCGTGTGCCC. This sequence encodes CASSESSGQEWRVP. The entire CDR3 protein reads CASSESSGQEWRVPQHF.

Many counts were recorded for this clone. The read falls 3 residues short of the CDR3 end, and the missing part is taken from the germline J gene. The J gene is TRBJ2-2, the V gene TRBV20-1; TRBD1 aligns across 9 bases. Per the germline V gene, CDR1 is DFQATT and CDR2 is SNEGSKA (reference sequence). The CDR3 loop spans 16 amino acids. V gave up 4 bases and J gave up 4 bases; unmatched junction bases: 10. Partial CDR3 DNA: TGCAGTGCTACTCATGGGGGGGACAGGGCCACCGGGGAG. Translated, it gives CSATHGGDRATGE. In full, the CDR3 is CSATHGGDRATGELFF.

This clone is medium-sized. The missing CDR3 end, 3 residues past where the read stops, is filled in from the germline J gene. The chain has TRBV20-1 and TRBJ2-1; TRBD1 aligns across 9 bases. The CDR3 extends over 12 amino acids. Germline lookup yields CDR1 DFQATT and CDR2 SNEGSKA (reference sequence). The V gene end was trimmed by 8 bases and the J gene end by 9 bases; junction bases not matched to a gene: 8. The CDR3 spells CSQGGQGGEQFF. Incomplete CDR3 DNA: TGCAGTCAGGGGGGACAGGGCGGTGAG.

This clone was observed a handful of times. The read stops 3 residues short of the end of the CDR3; the missing end is completed from the germline J gene. This chain connects TRBV5-1 to TRBJ1-2; the match to TRBD1 covers 8 bases. The germline CDR1 and CDR2 sequences are SGHRS and YFSETQ. The CDR3 contains 17 residues. The part of the CDR3 DNA that was read is TGCGCCAGCAGCCCCCAATGGGACAGGCGATACCAAGAGACC. It specifies CASSPQWDRRYQET. The full CDR3 is CASSPQWDRRYQETYTF. Full variable domain (outside the CDR3, taken from reference TRBV5-1 and TRBJ1-2): KAGVTQTPRYLIKTRGQQVTLSCSPISGHRSVSWYQQTPGQGLQFLFEYFSETQRNKGNFPGRFSGRQFSNSRSEMNVSTLELGDSALYLCASSPQWDRRYQETYTFGSGTRLTVV.

At least ten counts were recorded for this clone. Read coverage stops 3 residues before the CDR3 terminus; the germline J gene supplies the remainder. The sample has other DNA sequences that encode this CDR3 too. The rearrangement joins TRBV20-1 to TRBJ1-2; possibly TRBD1 for D (5 bases). This CDR3 is built from 16 residues. Germline V gene lookup returns CDR1 DFQATT and CDR2 SNEGSKA (reference sequence). CDR3 sequence reads: CSASPPGGRRVRGYTF. CDR3 bases read: TGCAGTGCTAGTCCGCCCGGGGGACGCAGGGTTAGGGGC.

This clone was seen many times. The missing CDR3 end, 3 residues past where the read stops, is filled in from the germline J gene. The chain joins TRBV7-2 to TRBJ1-1, with D hard to call. The CDR3 runs to 11 residues. Per germline, CDR1 SGHTA and CDR2 FQGNSA. The part of the CDR3 DNA that was read is TGTGCCAGCACCGTGGGCTGGGAA. Protein: CASTVGWE. The CDR3 in its entirety is CASTVGWEAFF.

The sample holds many counts of this clone. The CDR3 goes on 3 residues after the read ends, and that part is filled in from the germline J gene. The rearrangement joins TRBV18 to TRBJ2-7; 9 bases align to TRBD2. Per the germline V gene, CDR1 is KGHSH and CDR2 is LQKENI. Unmatched junction bases numbered 5, after V lost 5 bases and J lost 0 bases. This CDR3 contains 15 residues. The CDR3 here is CASSALAGPSYEQYF. The covered CDR3 bases are TGTGCCAGCTCAGCTCTAGCGGGGCCCTCCTACGAG.

This clone was observed at least ten times. The read is 3 residues too short to cover the CDR3 end, so that end is filled in from the germline J gene. The chain couples TRBV4-1 to TRBJ2-5, with 7 positions matching TRBD1. The trim removed 4 bases at V and 4 bases at J, leaving 9 bases unmatched. CDR1 and CDR2 (germline): MGHRA, YSYEKL. The length of the CDR3 is 15 residues. CDR3 in amino acids: CASSPRQGRGETQYF. The CDR3 bases that were read are TGCGCCAGCAGCCCTCGACAGGGAAGGGGAGAGACC.

This clone was seen at least ten times. The DNA ends 3 residues before the CDR3 does, and the rest of the CDR3 is filled in from the germline J gene. The V call is TRBV20-1, the J call TRBJ2-7, with 9 bases that match TRBD2. This CDR3 spans 14 amino acids. V was pared by 2 bases and J by 0 bases, with 2 bases of the junction left unmatched. The germline V gene has CDR1 DFQATT and CDR2 SNEGSKA (reference sequence). Incomplete CDR3 DNA: TGCAGTGCTAGACTACTAGCGGGCTCCTACGAG. Translated: CSARLLAGSYE. The whole CDR3 sequence reads CSARLLAGSYEQYF.

This clone was counted at least ten times. The CDR3 protein is CAISSRGRGDQETQYF. CDR3 DNA, as far as it was read: TGTGCCATCAGTTCTAGGGGGCGAGGGGACCAAGAGACC. This chain joins TRBV10-3 and TRBJ2-5; 7 nucleotides align to TRBD1. The CDR3 goes on 3 residues after the read ends, and that part is filled in from the germline J gene. Germline CDR1 reads ENHRY; CDR2 reads SYGVKD. Germline trimming cut 5 bases from V and 0 bases from J; bases unmatched to any gene: 9. This CDR3 comprises 16 residues.

In its sample, this clone was seen many times. The CDR3 protein is CASSQKRPSTDTQYF. Incomplete CDR3 DNA: TGTGCCAGCAGCCAGAAGAGGCCTAGCACAGATACG. The chain recombines TRBV14 with TRBJ2-3, with D unclear. The read finishes 3 residues shy of the CDR3 end, and the germline J gene is used to complete it. The CDR3 has 15 amino acids. Trimming removed 3 bases from V and 0 bases from J, with 10 bases in between. Looked up from germline, CDR1 is SGHDN and CDR2 is FVKESK.

This clone was recorded many times. The read halts 3 residues ahead of the CDR3 end, with the missing end drawn from the germline J gene. The genes are TRBV2 and TRBJ2-1; 9 nucleotides agree with TRBD2. The J segment lost 5 bases and the V segment lost 5 bases, leaving 7 bases of the junction unmatched. This CDR3 comprises 15 residues. CDR1 is SNHLY, CDR2 FYNNEI, per germline. The CDR3: CASSFRTSVNNEQFF. The part of the CDR3 DNA that was read is TGTGCCAGCAGTTTCCGGACTAGCGTAAACAATGAG.

This clone was counted many times. The sequence runs out 3 residues before the end of the CDR3; the remainder is reconstructed from the germline J gene. The genes are TRBV7-2 and TRBJ1-5; TRBD1 aligns across 7 bases. Trimming at V came to 8 bases and at J to 3 bases, leaving 10 bases not matched to a gene. There are 15 residues in the CDR3. CDR1 and CDR2 (germline): SGHTA, FQGNSA. CDR3 amino acids: CASGSTGTVNQPQHF. The CDR3 bases that were read are TGTGCCAGCGGTTCGACAGGGACCGTCAATCAGCCC.

Ten or more counts support this clone. The read is 3 residues too short to cover the CDR3 end, so that end is filled in from the germline J gene. The chain carries TRBV10-3 and TRBJ2-7; D is possibly TRBD1 (5 bases). Per germline, CDR1 ENHRY and CDR2 SYGVKD. Trimming removed 6 bases at V and 5 bases at J, with 11 bases between. There are 12 residues in the CDR3. The CDR3: CAIRQGLNEQYF. CDR3 DNA, as far as it was read: TGTGCCATCAGGCAGGGCCTTAACGAG.

The sample holds many counts of this clone. The chain's CDR3 is CATSTRQGAGELFF. CDR3 DNA (partial): TGTGCCACCAGCACCCGACAGGGGGCCGGGGAG. V and J are TRBV15 and TRBJ2-2; 9 positions agree with TRBD1. The missing CDR3 end, 3 residues past where the read stops, is filled in from the germline J gene. The CDR3 is 14 residues long. The trim removed 4 bases at V and 6 bases at J, leaving 3 bases unmatched. The germline V gene encodes CDR1 LNHNV and CDR2 YYDKDF (reference sequence).